This T cell receptor (beta chain) originates from a study of T cells in Graves' hyperthyroidism and ophthalmopathy. Germline V gene data show CDR1 as SGHKS and CDR2 as YYEKEE (reference sequence). This CDR3 comprises 13 residues. The V and J ends lost 6 bases and 0 bases respectively, with 10 bases between them. What was amplified from RNA transcripts were TCR beta CDR3 regions. RT-PCR in the first round (using the HTBI primer set) targeted the TCR CDR3. In TCRdb, the multiplex PCR reads were re-called with MiXCR into one record per CDR3 protein. Found here are about 640,000 distinct CDR3 sequences, roughly 20% of them singletons; the top ten hold 34%. Diagnoses were made from clinical symptoms, serum measures (thyroxine and TRAb), thyroid ultrasound and orbital computed tomography. The PBMCs were sourced from fresh peripheral blood (10 ml). This clonotype appeared a few times.

The chain couples TRBV5-5 to TRBJ2-7, with D unresolved. This clonotype originated in a man between 25 and 39 years old with Graves' ophthalmopathy. Sequenced: blood. This chain's CDR3 is CASNGLYSYEQYF. In nucleotides, the CDR3 is TGTGCCAGCAATGGGCTTTACTCCTACGAGCAGTACTTC.